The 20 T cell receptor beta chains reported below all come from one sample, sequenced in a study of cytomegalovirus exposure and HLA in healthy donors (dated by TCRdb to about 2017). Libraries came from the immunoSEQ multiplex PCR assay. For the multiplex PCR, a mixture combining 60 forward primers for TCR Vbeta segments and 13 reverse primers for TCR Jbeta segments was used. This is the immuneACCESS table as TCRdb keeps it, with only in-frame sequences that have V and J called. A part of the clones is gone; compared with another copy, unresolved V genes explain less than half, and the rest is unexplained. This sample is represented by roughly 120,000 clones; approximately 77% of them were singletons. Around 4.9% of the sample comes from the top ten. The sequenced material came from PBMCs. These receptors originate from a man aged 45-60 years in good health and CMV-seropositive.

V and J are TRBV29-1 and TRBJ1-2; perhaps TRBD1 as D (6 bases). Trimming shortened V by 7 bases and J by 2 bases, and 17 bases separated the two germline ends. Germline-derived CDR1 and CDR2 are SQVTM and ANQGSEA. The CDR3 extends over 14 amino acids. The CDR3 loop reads CSGSTGSGNYGYTF. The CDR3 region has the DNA TGCAGCGGGTCCACAGGGTCGGGGAACTATGGCTACACCTTC.

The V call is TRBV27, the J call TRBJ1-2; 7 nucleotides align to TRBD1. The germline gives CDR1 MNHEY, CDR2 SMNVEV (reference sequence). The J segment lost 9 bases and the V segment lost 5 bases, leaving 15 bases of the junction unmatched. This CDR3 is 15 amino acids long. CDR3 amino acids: CASSPTTTGQRSYTF. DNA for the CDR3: TGTGCCAGCAGTCCTACTACGACAGGGCAACGGAGCTACACCTTC.

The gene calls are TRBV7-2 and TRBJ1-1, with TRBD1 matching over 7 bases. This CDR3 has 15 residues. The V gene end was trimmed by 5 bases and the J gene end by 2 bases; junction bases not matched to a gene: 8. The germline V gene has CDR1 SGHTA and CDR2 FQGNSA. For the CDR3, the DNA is TGTGCCAGCAGCCACCGGACAGGAGTTAACACTGAAGCTTTCTTT. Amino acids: CASSHRTGVNTEAFF.

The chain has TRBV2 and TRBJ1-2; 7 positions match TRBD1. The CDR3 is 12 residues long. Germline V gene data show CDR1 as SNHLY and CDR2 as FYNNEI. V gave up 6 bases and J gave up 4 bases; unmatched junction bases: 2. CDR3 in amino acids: CASSGTAYGYTF. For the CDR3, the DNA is TGTGCCAGCAGCGGGACAGCCTATGGCTACACCTTC.

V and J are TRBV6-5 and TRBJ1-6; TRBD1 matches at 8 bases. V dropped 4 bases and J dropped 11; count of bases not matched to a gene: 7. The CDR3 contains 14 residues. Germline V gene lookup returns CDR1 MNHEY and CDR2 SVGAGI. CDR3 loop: CASSLQGATTPLHF. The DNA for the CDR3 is TGTGCCAGCAGTTTGCAGGGGGCCACGACACCCCTCCACTTT.

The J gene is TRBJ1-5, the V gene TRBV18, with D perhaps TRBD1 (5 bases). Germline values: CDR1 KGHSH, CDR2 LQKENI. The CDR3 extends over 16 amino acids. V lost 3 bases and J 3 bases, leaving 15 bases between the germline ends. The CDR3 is CASSPAGVTNNQPQHF. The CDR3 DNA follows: TGTGCCAGCTCACCTGCGGGGGTTACTAACAATCAGCCCCAGCATTTT.

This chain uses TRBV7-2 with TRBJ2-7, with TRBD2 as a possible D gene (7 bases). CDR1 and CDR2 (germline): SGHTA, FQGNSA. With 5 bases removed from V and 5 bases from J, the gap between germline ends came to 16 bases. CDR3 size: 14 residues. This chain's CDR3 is CASSRGGSMNEQYF. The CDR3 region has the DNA TGTGCCAGCAGCCGCGGGGGCAGTATGAACGAGCAGTACTTC.

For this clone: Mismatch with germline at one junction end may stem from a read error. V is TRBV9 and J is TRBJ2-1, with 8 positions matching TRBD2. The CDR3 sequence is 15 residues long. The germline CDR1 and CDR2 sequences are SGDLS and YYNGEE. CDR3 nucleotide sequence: TGTGCCTGCAGATCGGGGCGGGAGGACGACAATGAGCAGTTCTTC. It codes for CACRSGREDDNEQFF. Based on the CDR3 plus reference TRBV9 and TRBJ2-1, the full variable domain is DSGVTQTPKHLITATGQRVTLRCSPRSGDLSVYWYQQSLDQGLQFLIQYYNGEERAKGNILERFSAQQFPDLHSELNLSSLELGDSALYFCACRSGREDDNEQFFGPGTRLTVL.

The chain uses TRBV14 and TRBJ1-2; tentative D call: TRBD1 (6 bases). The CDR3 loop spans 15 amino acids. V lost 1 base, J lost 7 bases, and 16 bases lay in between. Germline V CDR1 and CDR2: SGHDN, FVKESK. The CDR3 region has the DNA TGTGCCAGCAGCCAAGTGACAGGCCTTAATAGTGGCTACACCTTC. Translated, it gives CASSQVTGLNSGYTF.

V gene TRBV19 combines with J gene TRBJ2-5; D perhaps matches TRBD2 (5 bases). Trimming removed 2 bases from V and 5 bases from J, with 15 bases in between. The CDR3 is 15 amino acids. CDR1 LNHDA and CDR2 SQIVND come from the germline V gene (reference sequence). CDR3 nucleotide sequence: TGTGCCAGTAGTATAACCGGGGAGAGGGCGGAGACCCAGTACTTC. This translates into CASSITGERAETQYF.

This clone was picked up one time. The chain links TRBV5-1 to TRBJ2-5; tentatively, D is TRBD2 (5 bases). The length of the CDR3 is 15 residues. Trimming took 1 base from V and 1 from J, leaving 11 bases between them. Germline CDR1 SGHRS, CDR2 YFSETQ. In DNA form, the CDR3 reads TGCGCCAGCAGCTTGACGCCGGGGTTCCAAGAGACCCAGTACTTC. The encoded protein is CASSLTPGFQETQYF.

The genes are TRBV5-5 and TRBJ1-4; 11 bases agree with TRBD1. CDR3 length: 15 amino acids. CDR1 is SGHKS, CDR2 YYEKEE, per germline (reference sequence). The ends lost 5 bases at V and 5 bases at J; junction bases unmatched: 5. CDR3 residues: CASSLGDRGNEKLFF. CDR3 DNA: TGTGCCAGCAGTCTGGGGGACAGGGGGAATGAAAAACTGTTTTTT.

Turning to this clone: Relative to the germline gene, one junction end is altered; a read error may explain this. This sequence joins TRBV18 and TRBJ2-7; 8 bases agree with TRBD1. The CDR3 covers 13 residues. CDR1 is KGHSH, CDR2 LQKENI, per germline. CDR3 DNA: TGTGCCAGCTCATCTTCCTCGACAGGGGCGAACTCCTTC. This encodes CASSSSSTGANSF.

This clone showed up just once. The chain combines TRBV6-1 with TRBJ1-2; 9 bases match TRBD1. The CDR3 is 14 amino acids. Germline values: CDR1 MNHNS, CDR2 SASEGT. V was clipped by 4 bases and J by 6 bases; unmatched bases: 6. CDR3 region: CASSVHTGGNGYTF. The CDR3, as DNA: TGTGCCAGCAGTGTCCACACAGGGGGCAATGGCTACACCTTC.

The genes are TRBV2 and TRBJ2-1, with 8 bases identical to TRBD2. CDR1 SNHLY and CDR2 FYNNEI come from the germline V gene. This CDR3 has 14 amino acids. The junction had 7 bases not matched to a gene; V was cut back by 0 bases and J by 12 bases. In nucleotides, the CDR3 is TGTGCCAGCAGTGAAGCCGAGGTAGCGGGAAGGCAGTTCTTC. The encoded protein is CASSEAEVAGRQFF.

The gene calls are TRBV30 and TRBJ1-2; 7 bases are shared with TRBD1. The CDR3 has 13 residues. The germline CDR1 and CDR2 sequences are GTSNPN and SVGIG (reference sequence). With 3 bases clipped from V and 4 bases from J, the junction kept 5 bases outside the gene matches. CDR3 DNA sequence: TGTGCCTGGAGAGGACAGGTGGGCTATGGCTACACCTTC. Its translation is CAWRGQVGYGYTF.

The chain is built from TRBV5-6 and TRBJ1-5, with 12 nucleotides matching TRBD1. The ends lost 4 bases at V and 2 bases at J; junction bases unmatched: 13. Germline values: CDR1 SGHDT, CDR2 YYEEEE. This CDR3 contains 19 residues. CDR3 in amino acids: CASSPYGDRGRDGNQPQHF. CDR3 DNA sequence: TGTGCCAGCAGCCCGTATGGGGACAGGGGGCGCGATGGCAATCAGCCCCAGCATTTT.

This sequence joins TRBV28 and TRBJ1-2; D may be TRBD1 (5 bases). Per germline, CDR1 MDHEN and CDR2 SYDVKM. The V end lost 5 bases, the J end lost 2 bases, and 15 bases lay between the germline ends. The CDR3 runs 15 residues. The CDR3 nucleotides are TGTGCCAGCAGTCCGTCCCGGACAAGGAACTATGGCTACACCTTC. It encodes CASSPSRTRNYGYTF.

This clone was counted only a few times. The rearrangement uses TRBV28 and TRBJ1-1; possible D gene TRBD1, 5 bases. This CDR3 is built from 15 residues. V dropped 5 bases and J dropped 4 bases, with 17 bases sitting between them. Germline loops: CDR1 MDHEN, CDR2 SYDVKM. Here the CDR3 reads CASSPSGGWGTEAFF. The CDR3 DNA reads TGTGCCAGCAGTCCGTCCGGGGGTTGGGGCACTGAAGCTTTCTTT.

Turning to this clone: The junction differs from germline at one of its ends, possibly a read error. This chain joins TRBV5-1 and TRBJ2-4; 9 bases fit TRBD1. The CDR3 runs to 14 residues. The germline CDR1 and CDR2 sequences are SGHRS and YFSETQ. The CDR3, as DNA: TGCGCCAGCGGGGCGGGACAGGGCGATAACACTCAGTACTTC. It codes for CASGAGQGDNTQYF.